A single sample is the source of the 19 T cell receptor beta chains below, sequenced in a study of blood T cell repertoires in COVID-19. Sequencing used immunoSEQ multiplex PCR; TCRdb keeps in-frame clones, though not all of them. This sample yields a few hundred thousand clones, of which roughly 90% are seen a single time; 1.8% belongs to the top ten. The specimen was PBMCs or T cells enriched from blood (not recorded which). The origin of the receptors is a woman in her thirties or forties who had recovered from COVID-19.

This clone was seen more than once but under ten times. The chain joins TRBV7-2 to TRBJ2-7; 8 nucleotides line up with TRBD2. With V trimmed by 0 bases and J by 12 bases, 7 bases remained unmatched. The CDR3 spans 13 residues. Germline V gene lookup returns CDR1 SGHTA and CDR2 FQGNSA. The CDR3, as DNA: TGTGCCAGCAGCTTAGCGCGGGAGGCTTTTCTGTACTTC. Translation gives CASSLAREAFLYF. Supplemented by reference TRBV7-2 and TRBJ2-7, the full variable domain reads GAGVSQSPSNKVTEKGKDVELRCDPISGHTALYWYRQSLGQGLEFLIYFQGNSAPDKSGLPSDRFSAERTGGSVSTLTIQRTQQEDSAVYLCASSLAREAFLYFGPGTRLTVT.

The chain carries TRBV18 and TRBJ1-1; the D gene is possibly TRBD1 (5 bases). This CDR3 is 14 amino acids long. Per the germline V gene, CDR1 is KGHSH and CDR2 is LQKENI. Trimming left V 1 base short and J 6 bases short, with 12 bases between. CDR3 sequence reads: CASSPLTGGPEAFF. The CDR3 region has the DNA TGTGCCAGCTCACCACTTACAGGCGGCCCTGAAGCTTTCTTT.

The rearrangement links TRBV29-1 to TRBJ1-3; D is uncertain. CDR1 and CDR2 (germline): SQVTM, ANQGSEA. CDR3 length equals 13 residues. Trimming shortened V by 7 bases and J by 4 bases, and 14 bases separated the two germline ends. In DNA, the CDR3 is TGCAGCGGCGGAACGGTGTCCGGAAACACCATATATTTT. Protein sequence: CSGGTVSGNTIYF.

The chain couples TRBV2 to TRBJ1-1; 8 nucleotides line up with TRBD1. CDR3 length: 10 amino acids. The trim removed 5 bases at V and 13 bases at J, leaving 3 bases unmatched. The germline CDR1 and CDR2 sequences are SNHLY and FYNNEI. CDR3 residues: CASSQGAIFF. The CDR3 DNA reads TGTGCCAGCAGTCAGGGGGCGATTTTCTTT.

The chain combines TRBV7-9 with TRBJ2-1; the match to TRBD1 covers 9 bases. CDR1 and CDR2 (germline): SEHNR, FQNEAQ (reference sequence). The V segment lost 6 bases and the J segment 10 bases; nucleotides outside the gene matches: 7. This CDR3 spans 13 amino acids. The CDR3 reads CASSPDRGYEQFF. CDR3 in DNA: TGTGCCAGCAGTCCGGACAGGGGCTACGAGCAGTTCTTC.

The gene calls are TRBV24-1 and TRBJ2-1, with D tentatively TRBD2 (6 bases). This CDR3 has 14 residues. With 3 bases removed from V and 7 bases from J, the gap between germline ends came to 12 bases. Germline assignment: CDR1 KGHDR and CDR2 SFDVKD. CDR3 DNA sequence: TGTGCCACCAGTGATCCGGGACTTACTAATGAGCAGTTCTTC. Protein: CATSDPGLTNEQFF.

The rearrangement joins TRBV7-9 to TRBJ1-6, with a weak D call TRBD1 (6 bases). Looked up from germline, CDR1 is SEHNR and CDR2 is FQNEAQ (reference sequence). This CDR3 comprises 15 residues. The V gene lost 5 bases and the J gene lost 7 bases, with 15 bases spanning the gap. The CDR3 DNA follows: TGTGCCAGCAGCCCCCCGGGAGGACAGAATTCACCCCTCCACTTT. As protein: CASSPPGGQNSPLHF. The full variable domain, rest sourced from reference TRBV7-9 and TRBJ1-6, is DTGVSQNPRHKITKRGQNVTFRCDPISEHNRLYWYRQTLGQGPEFLTYFQNEAQLEKSRLLSDRFSAERPKGSFSTLEIQRTEQGDSAMYLCASSPPGGQNSPLHFGNGTRLTVT.

The V gene is TRBV12-3 or TRBV12-4, the J gene TRBJ2-3; no firm D call. The CDR3 has 11 amino acids. The V gene lost 5 bases and the J gene lost 5 bases, with 5 bases spanning the gap. Here the CDR3 DNA reads TGTGCCAGCAGTACGCGAGATACGCAGTATTTT. Translation gives CASSTRDTQYF.

V usage is TRBV5-5 and J usage is TRBJ2-7; tentatively, D is TRBD1 (6 bases). Per the germline V gene, CDR1 is SGHKS and CDR2 is YYEKEE (reference sequence). With 0 bases removed from V and 4 bases from J, the gap between germline ends came to 11 bases. The length of the CDR3 is 14 residues. DNA of the CDR3: TGTGCCAGCAGCTTGGCTCCCACAGGGTACGAGCAGTACTTC. Translated, it gives CASSLAPTGYEQYF.

The gene calls are TRBV7-8 and TRBJ1-1, with 7 bases fitting TRBD1. V was clipped by 4 bases and J by 1 base; unmatched bases: 12. CDR1 and CDR2 from the germline V gene are SGHVS and FQNEAQ. This CDR3 has 17 residues. CDR3 coding DNA: TGTGCCAGCAGCTCGCACCGGGGACAGCTACCGAACACTGAAGCTTTCTTT. Translation: CASSSHRGQLPNTEAFF.

This clone was observed once. This chain links TRBV7-2 with TRBJ2-1; 7 bases agree with TRBD2. CDR1 and CDR2 from the germline V gene are SGHTA and FQGNSA. The length of the CDR3 is 13 residues. V gave up 5 bases and J gave up 6 bases; unmatched junction bases: 4. The CDR3 region is CASSQTSVNEQFF. The CDR3 coding sequence is TGTGCCAGCAGCCAAACTAGCGTCAATGAGCAGTTCTTC. Full variable domain (remainder filled in from reference TRBV7-2 and TRBJ2-1): GAGVSQSPSNKVTEKGKDVELRCDPISGHTALYWYRQSLGQGLEFLIYFQGNSAPDKSGLPSDRFSAERTGGSVSTLTIQRTQQEDSAVYLCASSQTSVNEQFFGPGTRLTVL.

The V and J genes are TRBV5-6 and TRBJ2-1; 7 bases align to TRBD2. V shed 6 bases and J 3 bases; nucleotides not matched to a gene: 9. The CDR3 has 15 residues. The germline V gene has CDR1 SGHDT and CDR2 YYEEEE. CDR3 amino acids: CASTRASGLYNEQFF. CDR3 sequence (DNA): TGTGCCAGCACGCGGGCTAGCGGACTCTACAATGAGCAGTTCTTC. The entire variable domain, with the rest obtained from reference TRBV5-6 and TRBJ2-1, is as follows: DAGVTQSPTHLIKTRGQQVTLRCSPKSGHDTVSWYQQALGQGPQFIFQYYEEEERQRGNFPDRFSGHQFPNYSSELNVNALLLGDSALYLCASTRASGLYNEQFFGPGTRLTVL.

The rearrangement joins TRBV2 to TRBJ2-7; D is ambiguous. The V and J ends lost 3 bases and 0 bases respectively, with 12 bases between them. The CDR3 spans 15 residues. Germline V gene data show CDR1 as SNHLY and CDR2 as FYNNEI. The CDR3 coding sequence is TGTGCCAGCAGTGATTGGGCAGTGAGCTCCTACGAGCAGTACTTC. Amino acids: CASSDWAVSSYEQYF.

This sequence joins TRBV9 and TRBJ1-3, with TRBD1 identical over 9 bases. J was trimmed by 7 bases and V by 3 bases; bases with no gene match: 17. This CDR3 comprises 18 residues. Per the germline V gene, CDR1 is SGDLS and CDR2 is YYNGEE. CDR3 sequence (DNA): TGTGCCAGCAGCGCCCAAACCCGGGACAGGGAATTCGGGAACACCATATATTTT. Amino acids: CASSAQTRDREFGNTIYF.

The gene calls are TRBV7-6 and TRBJ1-3; D not certain. Trimming left V 1 base short and J 4 bases short, with 11 bases between. Germline CDR1 SGHVS, CDR2 FNYEAQ. This CDR3 spans 15 amino acids. The CDR3 region has the DNA TGTGCCAGCAGCTTAGTGGCTGGAGGAGGAAACACCATATATTTT. It is translated as CASSLVAGGGNTIYF.

This chain connects TRBV10-3 to TRBJ1-2; D not resolved. Germline V lookup: CDR1 ENHRY, CDR2 SYGVKD. The V gene lost 2 bases and the J gene lost 3 bases, with 7 bases spanning the gap. The CDR3 is made up of 13 amino acids. CDR3 DNA sequence: TGTGCCATCAGTGAGGAGCGATACTATGGCTACACCTTC. Protein product: CAISEERYYGYTF.

The genes are TRBV9 and TRBJ2-4; 9 positions match TRBD2. The germline gives CDR1 SGDLS, CDR2 YYNGEE. CDR3 size: 15 residues. Trimming at V came to 0 bases and at J to 5 bases, leaving 3 bases not matched to a gene. As DNA, the CDR3 is TGTGCCAGCAGCGTAGCTCCTAGCGGGGAAAACATTCAGTACTTC. Its protein is CASSVAPSGENIQYF.

The chain combines TRBV7-2 with TRBJ1-3; D ambiguous. The ends were cut back, 4 bases at V and 4 bases at J, with 23 bases in the middle. In germline, CDR1 is SGHTA, CDR2 FQGNSA. This CDR3 is 18 amino acids long. CDR3: CASSSLRPGRQAGNTIYF. Here the CDR3 DNA reads TGTGCCAGCAGCTCCCTCCGCCCCGGCAGGCAAGCAGGAAACACCATATATTTT.

The chain couples TRBV27 to TRBJ2-5, with 11 bases fitting TRBD1. Germline-derived CDR1 and CDR2 are MNHEY and SMNVEV (reference sequence). CDR3 length equals 17 residues. Trimming removed 0 bases from V and 5 bases from J; junction bases left unmatched: 8. Here the CDR3 reads CASSLSPGTGGGETQYF. CDR3 DNA sequence: TGTGCCAGCAGTTTATCGCCGGGGACAGGGGGAGGGGAGACCCAGTACTTC.